This T cell receptor beta chain comes out of a study of beta chain features in type 1 diabetes. A CD45RO/CCR7/CD25/CD127/CD95/CD27 panel sorted naive, central memory, regulatory and stem cell-like memory CD4+ cells. V was clipped by 1 base and J by 4 bases, with 13 bases between them. Per the germline V gene, CDR1 is MGHRA and CDR2 is YSYEKL. The CDR3 has 16 residues. Study-level results: TCRB CDR3s from Type 1 diabetes patients were moderately but significantly shorter in all four CD4+ subsets. Comparison showed that naive, central memory and Treg TCRB repertoires appeared more similar among patients than among healthy donors.

A few counts support this clone. What it binds is unknown. Investigators reverse transcribed all isolated RNA, so they sequenced expressed TCRB transcripts. Here immunoSEQ multiplex PCR was the method, and the copy in TCRdb shows in-frame clones only, minus some. The sample records hundreds of thousands of clones, 13% being singletons. The TCR comes from a man aged 18-30 years with type 1 diabetes. The rearrangement links TRBV4-1 to TRBJ2-2; D is possibly TRBD1 (5 bases). The sequenced sample was naive CD4+ T cells from blood. The CDR3 DNA sequence: TGCGCCAGCAGCCAAGTCGTAGGAAGGGGCACCGGGGAGCTGTTTTTT. Amino acids: CASSQVVGRGTGELFF.